Each of the 30 T cell receptor beta chains below was sequenced from the same sample in a study of blood T cells in healthy people across ages. The second PCR ran about 6 to 12 cycles with a sample-barcoded 5' primer and J-beta primers. TCRdb passed the 5' RACE reads through MiXCR, listing each CDR3 protein once. The sample includes some 800,000 distinct CDR3 sequences, around 42% seen only once; the top ten take around 18%. The sequenced material came from blood. All receptors come from a man aged 55 to 70 in good health.

V and J are TRBV10-3 and TRBJ2-4; 8 bases are a match to TRBD1. The DNA end is a closer match to TRBJ2-7, so the J assignment may be wrong. Germline CDR1 and CDR2: ENHRY and SYGVKD. The CDR3 length is 14 residues. DNA for the CDR3: TGTGCCATCAGTGAGACAGGGGGGAGATACGAGCAGTACTTC. Protein: CAISETGGRYEQYF.

This clonotype was detected a few times. The chain recombines TRBV20-1 with TRBJ2-1; perhaps TRBD2 as D (6 bases). Trimming left V 3 bases short and J 0 bases short, with 12 bases between. Germline lookup yields CDR1 DFQATT and CDR2 SNEGSKA (reference sequence). The CDR3 runs to 15 residues. CDR3 in DNA: TGCAGTGCTAGTCCGCCGGGGGACTCCTACAATGAGCAGTTCTTC. Amino acid sequence: CSASPPGDSYNEQFF.

This clonotype has a count of ten or more. The V gene is TRBV18, the J gene TRBJ2-1, with D unresolved. This CDR3 contains 12 residues. The V end was cut by 1 base, the J end by 8 bases, with 6 bases between. Germline values: CDR1 KGHSH, CDR2 LQKENI. The CDR3 nucleotides are TGTGCCAGCTCACCACAACGGGATGAGCAGTTCTTC. Its translation: CASSPQRDEQFF.

This clonotype was observed a handful of times. V and J are TRBV20-1 and TRBJ2-7; 10 bases align to TRBD1. CDR1 is DFQATT, CDR2 SNEGSKA, per germline (reference sequence). This CDR3 has 13 residues. The trim removed 5 bases at V and 2 bases at J, leaving 3 bases unmatched. CDR3 coding DNA: TGCAGTGCTTCCGGGACAGGGGCCTACGAGCAGTACTTC. It translates to CSASGTGAYEQYF.

This clonotype was counted once. The chain employs TRBV12-3 or TRBV12-4 and TRBJ1-1, with a tentative D call TRBD1 (6 bases). Trimming left V 8 bases short and J 5 bases short, with 15 bases between. The CDR3 consists of 13 residues. CDR3 loop: CASPKGRGTEAFF. DNA for the CDR3: TGTGCCAGCCCCAAAGGAAGGGGGACTGAAGCTTTCTTT.

Details on this clonotype: This may stem from a read error, because a much larger clone lies one nucleotide away. V usage is TRBV25-1 and J usage is TRBJ2-5, with D perhaps TRBD2 (6 bases). CDR3 size: 13 residues. The V and J ends lost 4 bases and 13 bases respectively, with 19 bases between them. Germline CDR1 MGHDK, CDR2 SYGVNS. CDR3 sequence (DNA): TGTGCCAGCAGTGTGGGGGGTGGCTACGAGCGGTACTTC. Amino acid sequence: CASSVGGGYERYF.

In its sample, this clonotype was seen a few times. V gene TRBV20-1 combines with J gene TRBJ2-1; D is perhaps TRBD2 (5 bases). The CDR3 is made up of 14 amino acids. Germline CDR1 is DFQATT and CDR2 is SNEGSKA (reference sequence). The V gene lost 0 bases and the J gene lost 3 bases, with 9 bases spanning the gap. The CDR3 bases are TGCAGTGCTAGAGATCACGGGAACTACAATGAGCAGTTCTTC. Translated: CSARDHGNYNEQFF.

This clonotype appeared a few times. The chain joins TRBV6-5 to TRBJ2-7, with 8 nucleotides matching TRBD2. The length of the CDR3 is 16 residues. From germline, CDR1 is MNHEY and CDR2 SVGAGI. J gave up 0 bases and V 5 bases, and 9 bases lay outside the gene matches. As DNA, the CDR3 is TGTGCCAGCAGTATAGATAGCGGGGCGGGCTCCTACGAGCAGTACTTC. Translated, it gives CASSIDSGAGSYEQYF.

The table lists this clonotype with a few counts. The chain recombines TRBV11-2 with TRBJ2-6; 8 positions match TRBD2. Unmatched junction bases numbered 7, after V lost 6 bases and J lost 0 bases. The CDR3 length is 17 residues. Germline V CDR1 and CDR2: SGHAT, FQNNGV. The CDR3 sequence: CASRPLAGPSGANVLTF. For the CDR3, the DNA is TGTGCCAGCAGACCTCTAGCGGGCCCCTCTGGGGCCAACGTCCTGACTTTC. The full variable domain, in which reference TRBV11-2 and TRBJ2-6 provide the parts outside the CDR3, is EAGVAQSPRYKIIEKRQSVAFWCNPISGHATLYWYQQILGQGPKLLIQFQNNGVVDDSQLPKDRFSAERLKGVDSTLKIQPAKLEDSAVYLCASRPLAGPSGANVLTFGAGSRLTVL.

The chain links TRBV4-3 to TRBJ1-2; D is unresolved. The CDR3 has 15 amino acids. V shed 0 bases and J shed 1 base, with 9 bases lying between them. Germline loops: CDR1 LGHNA, CDR2 YSLEER. In nucleotides, the CDR3 is TGCGCCAGCAGCCAAGATCTGAAGGATAACTATGGCTACACCTTC. This gives the protein CASSQDLKDNYGYTF.

There are many counts of this clonotype. CDR3 region: CSAREGVNEQFF. In nucleotides, the CDR3 is TGCAGTGCTAGAGAGGGTGTTAATGAGCAGTTCTTC. The genes are TRBV20-1 and TRBJ2-1, with D hard to call. The CDR3 extends over 12 amino acids. Trimming pared 0 bases from V and 7 bases from J, leaving 7 bases between. Germline-derived CDR1 and CDR2 are DFQATT and SNEGSKA (reference sequence).

This clonotype was seen ten or more times. This sequence joins TRBV29-1 and TRBJ2-1; D is undetermined. V dropped 7 bases and J dropped 10 bases, with 17 bases sitting between them. Germline V gene data show CDR1 as SQVTM and CDR2 as ANQGSEA. CDR3 length equals 12 residues. This chain's CDR3 is CSEHDGLGEQFF. In nucleotides, the CDR3 is TGCAGCGAACATGACGGCCTCGGGGAGCAGTTCTTC.

The chain has TRBV19 and TRBJ2-1; 10 bases are shared with TRBD1. The end of the DNA is better explained by TRBJ2-7, so the J call may be wrong. The CDR3 is 15 amino acids. Germline CDR1 LNHDA, CDR2 SQIVND (reference sequence). The DNA for the CDR3 is TGTGCCAGTAGATCCAGACAGGGGGCCTACAATGAGCAGTACTTC. It encodes CASRSRQGAYNEQYF.

This clonotype was detected a few times. The chain combines TRBV12-5 with TRBJ1-2; D is perhaps TRBD1 (5 bases). Trimming pared 6 bases from V and 2 bases from J, leaving 19 bases between. Germline loops: CDR1 LGHNT, CDR2 FRNRAP. The CDR3 sequence is 16 residues long. The CDR3 sequence is CASGPDGLGLNYGYTF. Here the CDR3 DNA reads TGTGCTAGTGGCCCTGATGGGTTGGGACTGAACTATGGCTACACCTTC. Based on the CDR3 plus reference TRBV12-5 and TRBJ1-2, the full variable domain is DARVTQTPRHKVTEMGQEVTMRCQPILGHNTVFWYRQTMMQGLELLAYFRNRAPLDDSGMPKDRFSAEMPDATLATLKIQPSEPRDSAVYFCASGPDGLGLNYGYTFGSGTRLTVV.

The genes are TRBV6-5 and TRBJ2-5; 11 bases match TRBD1. Germline trimming cut 5 bases from V and 5 bases from J; bases unmatched to any gene: 4. Germline CDR1 is MNHEY and CDR2 is SVGAGI. This CDR3 is built from 14 residues. The chain's CDR3 is CASSQGTGGETQYF. The CDR3 DNA follows: TGTGCCAGCAGTCAGGGGACAGGGGGGGAGACCCAGTACTTC.

The V and J genes are TRBV5-1 and TRBJ2-5; possibly TRBD1 for D (6 bases). The end of the DNA is better explained by TRBJ2-7, so the J call may be wrong. This CDR3 spans 16 amino acids. Germline loops: CDR1 SGHRS, CDR2 YFSETQ. The CDR3 protein is CASSPLGAVGLYEQYF. CDR3 in DNA: TGCGCCAGCAGCCCCCTGGGGGCGGTGGGCCTCTACGAGCAGTACTTC.

This clonotype was observed a few times. The rearrangement joins TRBV10-3 to TRBJ2-7, with 13 bases identical to TRBD2. CDR3 length: 15 residues. Unmatched junction bases numbered 7, after V lost 6 bases and J lost 5 bases. Per germline, CDR1 ENHRY and CDR2 SYGVKD. In DNA, the CDR3 is TGTGCCATCAGGGGACTAGCGGGGCCAAACCACGAGCAGTACTTC. Protein product: CAIRGLAGPNHEQYF.

This chain links TRBV20-1 with TRBJ1-2; the D gene is possibly TRBD1 (5 bases). This CDR3 comprises 14 residues. Germline values: CDR1 DFQATT, CDR2 SNEGSKA (reference sequence). V shed 5 bases and J shed 4 bases, with 17 bases lying between them. The CDR3 DNA sequence: TGCAGTGCTCACGGGGGGGTTCGTGCCTATGGCTACACCTTC. Amino acids: CSAHGGVRAYGYTF.

This clonotype was recorded at least ten times. The chain combines TRBV29-1 with TRBJ2-6, with D hard to call. CDR1 is SQVTM and CDR2 is ANQGSEA in the germline V gene. This CDR3 is built from 15 residues. The ends were cut back, 2 bases at V and 2 bases at J, with 10 bases in the middle. CDR3 loop: CSVEPFTAGANVLTF. CDR3 in DNA: TGCAGCGTTGAACCGTTCACCGCTGGGGCCAACGTCCTGACTTTC. The full variable domain, rest sourced from reference TRBV29-1 and TRBJ2-6, is SAVISQKPSRDICQRGTSLTIQCQVDSQVTMMFWYRQQPGQSLTLIATANQGSEATYESGFVIDKFPISRPNLTFSTLTVSNMSPEDSSIYLCSVEPFTAGANVLTFGAGSRLTVL.

The table lists this clonotype with a few counts. J is TRBJ1-6 and V is TRBV7-2; no definite D call. The CDR3 contains 13 residues. Per the germline V gene, CDR1 is SGHTA and CDR2 is FQGNSA. V was shortened by 1 base and J by 12 bases, with 10 bases between the two germline ends. CDR3 protein: CASSLDVGRPLHF. DNA for the CDR3: TGTGCCAGCAGCTTAGACGTCGGACGACCCCTCCACTTT.

The V gene is TRBV4-3, the J gene TRBJ2-2; 7 nucleotides line up with TRBD1. The CDR3 consists of 16 residues. Germline CDR1 reads LGHNA; CDR2 reads YSLEER. Trimming cost V 4 bases and J 6 bases; bases outside gene matches: 11. CDR3 nucleotide sequence: TGCGCCAGCAGCCTAACAGGGGTTTCTTTTCCCGGGGAGCTGTTTTTT. This codes for CASSLTGVSFPGELFF.

In its sample, this clonotype was seen a few times. The chain employs TRBV5-5 and TRBJ2-3, with a weak D call TRBD2 (6 bases). The V gene's germline CDR1 is SGHKS and CDR2 YYEKEE (reference sequence). V was trimmed by 5 bases and J by 1 base, leaving 20 bases between them. CDR3 size: 17 residues. The CDR3 sequence: CASRTGAGSGGTDTQYF. The CDR3 nucleotides are TGTGCCAGCAGAACTGGTGCGGGGTCTGGGGGCACAGATACGCAGTATTTT.

V is TRBV4-3 and J is TRBJ2-4; 12 bases match TRBD2. The DNA end lines up better with TRBJ2-5; the J call may be wrong. The CDR3 covers 16 residues. Germline lookup yields CDR1 LGHNA and CDR2 YSLEER. The CDR3 loop reads CASSQDQLAGGETQYF. The CDR3 DNA reads TGCGCCAGCAGCCAAGATCAGCTAGCGGGGGGGGAGACCCAGTACTTC.

The J gene is TRBJ2-7, the V gene TRBV12-3 or TRBV12-4; D is unclear. Trimming took off 3 bases at V and 4 bases at J, with 7 bases between the two ends. This CDR3 region has 12 residues. CDR3 sequence (DNA): TGTGCCAGCAGTTTCACAGCTTACGAGCAGTACTTC. It encodes CASSFTAYEQYF.

V gene TRBV7-6 combines with J gene TRBJ2-2; 10 bases are a match to TRBD1. The V gene's germline CDR1 is SGHVS and CDR2 FNYEAQ. CDR3 length: 20 amino acids. Germline trimming cut 1 base from V and 0 bases from J; bases unmatched to any gene: 11. The CDR3 loop is CASSLVPRTGGNANTGELFF. The CDR3 region has the DNA TGTGCCAGCAGCTTAGTACCTCGGACAGGGGGAAACGCGAACACCGGGGAGCTGTTTTTT.

The CDR3 nucleotides are TGCAGTGCCCCTGGACGGGATAATTCACCCCTCCACTTT. This sequence encodes CSAPGRDNSPLHF. The chain combines TRBV20-1 with TRBJ1-6; D not certain. Germline V lookup: CDR1 DFQATT, CDR2 SNEGSKA (reference sequence). CDR3 length equals 13 residues. Trimming stripped 6 bases from V and 5 bases from J, with 11 bases between.

As DNA, the CDR3 is TGTGCCAGCAGCCCTGCGAGGCGGGAGACAGATACGCAGTATTTT. It encodes CASSPARRETDTQYF. The rearrangement joins TRBV7-9 to TRBJ2-3; TRBD2 aligns across 7 bases. The CDR3 contains 15 residues. After removal of 5 bases from V and 3 bases from J, the junction contained 8 bases not matched to a gene. Germline CDR1 and CDR2: SEHNR and FQNEAQ (reference sequence).

V is TRBV15 and J is TRBJ2-1; D is unclear. V was clipped by 2 bases and J by 10 bases, with 15 bases between them. The CDR3 consists of 14 residues. CDR1 is LNHNV and CDR2 is YYDKDF in the germline V gene (reference sequence). CDR3 sequence (DNA): TGTGCCACCAGCAGATCGAAAGTCGGTGGAGAGCAGTTCTTC. It encodes CATSRSKVGGEQFF. The variable domain in full, with the rest retrieved from reference TRBV15 and TRBJ2-1, is DAMVIQNPRYQVTQFGKPVTLSCSQTLNHNVMYWYQQKSSQAPKLLFHYYDKDFNNEADTPDNFQSRRPNTSFCFLDIRSPGLGDTAMYLCATSRSKVGGEQFFGPGTRLTVL.

The chain recombines TRBV7-2 with TRBJ2-5; 8 bases map to TRBD2. The germline CDR1 and CDR2 sequences are SGHTA and FQGNSA. CDR3 size: 14 residues. J lost 2 bases, V lost 5 bases, and 4 bases had no gene match. CDR3 in amino acids: CASSLPGGQETQYF. CDR3 nucleotides: TGTGCCAGCAGCCTTCCGGGGGGGCAAGAGACCCAGTACTTC. The entire variable domain, with the rest obtained from reference TRBV7-2 and TRBJ2-5, is as follows: GAGVSQSPSNKVTEKGKDVELRCDPISGHTALYWYRQSLGQGLEFLIYFQGNSAPDKSGLPSDRFSAERTGGSVSTLTIQRTQQEDSAVYLCASSLPGGQETQYFGPGTRLLVL.

This rearrangement joins TRBV29-1 to TRBJ1-2, with TRBD1 identical over 9 bases. With V trimmed by 3 bases and J by 5 bases, 10 bases remained unmatched. Germline V lookup: CDR1 SQVTM, CDR2 ANQGSEA. The CDR3 has 15 residues. In DNA form, the CDR3 reads TGCAGCGTTGACGTTGCAGGACAGGGGAATTATGGCTACACCTTC. This codes for CSVDVAGQGNYGYTF.